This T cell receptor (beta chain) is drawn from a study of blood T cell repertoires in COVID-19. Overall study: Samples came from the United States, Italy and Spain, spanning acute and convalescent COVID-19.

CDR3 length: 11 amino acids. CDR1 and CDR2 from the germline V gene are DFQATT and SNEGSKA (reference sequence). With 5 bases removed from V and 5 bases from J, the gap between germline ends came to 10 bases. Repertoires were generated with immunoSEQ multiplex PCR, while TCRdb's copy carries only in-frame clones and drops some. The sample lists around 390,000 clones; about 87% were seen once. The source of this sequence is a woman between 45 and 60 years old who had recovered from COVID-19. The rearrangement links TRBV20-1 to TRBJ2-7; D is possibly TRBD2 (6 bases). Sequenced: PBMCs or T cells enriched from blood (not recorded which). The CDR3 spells CSAGLTHEQYF. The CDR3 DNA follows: TGCAGTGCTGGACTAACCCACGAGCAGTACTTC.